Below, 20 T cell receptor beta chains from the same sample are listed, as sequenced in a study of blood T cell repertoires in COVID-19 (dated by TCRdb to the early 2020s). Library preparation used the immunoSEQ multiplex PCR assay. TCRdb stores this immuneACCESS table with in-frame sequences only. Part of the clones is absent; in the studies checked, under half of the shortfall reflects unresolved V genes, and no reason is known for the rest. This sample is represented by some 100,000 clones; 89% of them were singletons. Around 5.2% of the sample belongs to the ten largest clones. What was sequenced was peripheral blood. The receptors originated from a woman older than 75 with active COVID-19.

The chain is built from TRBV7-9 and TRBJ2-3; 10 bases line up with TRBD1. The CDR3 is 19 amino acids. Germline values: CDR1 SEHNR, CDR2 FQNEAQ (reference sequence). With V trimmed by 0 bases and J by 5 bases, 14 bases remained unmatched. The CDR3 sequence is CASSLADQPGQGPGDTQYF. DNA of the CDR3: TGTGCCAGCAGCTTAGCGGACCAGCCGGGACAGGGGCCAGGAGATACGCAGTATTTT.

This sequence joins TRBV27 and TRBJ2-5; D possibly corresponds to TRBD1 (6 bases). This CDR3 is built from 13 residues. The V and J ends lost 6 bases and 1 base respectively, with 9 bases between them. Germline V CDR1 and CDR2: MNHEY, SMNVEV (reference sequence). The CDR3 is CASRMDSQETQYF. The CDR3 DNA reads as TGTGCCAGCAGAATGGACAGCCAAGAGACCCAGTACTTC.

With respect to this clone: One junction end disagrees with the germline gene, perhaps due to a read error. The chain has TRBV6-2 or TRBV6-3 and TRBJ2-4, with D maybe TRBD2 (5 bases). The germline gives CDR1 MNHEY, CDR2 SVGEGT. The CDR3 runs to 20 residues. In DNA form, the CDR3 reads TGTGTCAGCAGTTACTCGGGAACCAGGAGGAGCCCCTCAGCCAAAAACATTCAGTACTTC. Residues: CVSSYSGTRRSPSAKNIQYF.

V usage is TRBV11-2 and J usage is TRBJ2-7, with D maybe TRBD2 (6 bases). Germline CDR1 reads SGHAT; CDR2 reads FQNNGV. This CDR3 contains 13 residues. V lost 4 bases to trimming and J lost 3 bases, with 10 bases between them. CDR3 loop: CASSSTRSYEQYF. In DNA, the CDR3 is TGTGCCAGCAGCTCGACTAGAAGCTACGAGCAGTACTTC.

The chain joins TRBV10-3 to TRBJ2-3, with 7 positions matching TRBD2. CDR3 size: 13 residues. J gave up 0 bases and V 7 bases, and 1 base lay outside the gene matches. Germline CDR1 and CDR2: ENHRY and SYGVKD. As DNA, the CDR3 is TGTGCCATCATGGGAGGGAGCACAGATACGCAGTATTTT. Its translation: CAIMGGSTDTQYF.

The chain recombines TRBV28 with TRBJ1-1, with D maybe TRBD1 (5 bases). V was trimmed by 3 bases and J by 0 bases, leaving 11 bases between them. The germline gives CDR1 MDHEN, CDR2 SYDVKM. CDR3 length: 15 amino acids. The CDR3 protein is CASSFASGMNTEAFF. In DNA, the CDR3 is TGTGCCAGCAGTTTCGCGTCAGGGATGAACACTGAAGCTTTCTTT.

This clone was counted once. V gene TRBV5-4 combines with J gene TRBJ2-4; TRBD1 agrees at 11 bases. V lost 4 bases and J lost 7; bases outside the gene matches: 4. Germline assignment: CDR1 SGHNT and CDR2 YYREEE (reference sequence). This CDR3 has 14 residues. The CDR3 DNA follows: TGTGCCAGCAGCCAGGACAGGGGGCGGAACATTCAGTACTTC. Translation gives CASSQDRGRNIQYF.

The chain combines TRBV6-6 with TRBJ1-5; 9 nucleotides agree with TRBD1. CDR1 and CDR2 from the germline V gene are MNHNY and SVGAGI (reference sequence). Trimming took 7 bases from V and 8 from J; bases not matched to a gene: 15. This CDR3 comprises 16 residues. The CDR3 reads CASIGDRAGLSKPQHF. In nucleotides, the CDR3 is TGTGCCAGCATTGGGGACAGGGCCGGTTTATCGAAGCCCCAGCATTTT.

This chain links TRBV7-9 with TRBJ2-7, with 7 bases identical to TRBD2. Looked up from germline, CDR1 is SEHNR and CDR2 is FQNEAQ (reference sequence). The ends lost 4 bases at V and 1 base at J; junction bases unmatched: 4. This CDR3 has 14 residues. The CDR3: CASSSGGGSYEQYF. Written as DNA, the CDR3 is TGTGCCAGCAGCTCTGGGGGAGGGTCCTACGAGCAGTACTTC.

This sequence joins TRBV28 and TRBJ2-7; D unclear. Germline V lookup: CDR1 MDHEN, CDR2 SYDVKM. Trimming took off 5 bases at V and 9 bases at J, with 17 bases between the two ends. The CDR3 consists of 13 residues. The CDR3 is CASSEAILLWQYF. CDR3 bases: TGTGCCAGCAGTGAGGCCATATTACTATGGCAGTACTTC.

The chain employs TRBV6-1 and TRBJ2-1; D not certain. The CDR3 consists of 13 residues. Germline assignment: CDR1 MNHNS and CDR2 SASEGT. Trimming took 2 bases from V and 3 from J, leaving 5 bases between them. CDR3 protein: CASSENNYNEQFF. CDR3 nucleotides: TGTGCCAGCAGTGAAAATAACTACAATGAGCAGTTCTTC.

The chain joins TRBV5-4 to TRBJ1-4; 9 bases are a match to TRBD1. This CDR3 is built from 15 residues. V lost 3 bases and J lost 3; bases outside the gene matches: 3. Germline CDR1 is SGHNT and CDR2 is YYREEE (reference sequence). Here the CDR3 DNA reads TGTGCCAGCAGCTCCAGACAGGGGGCTAATGAAAAACTGTTTTTT. This translates into CASSSRQGANEKLFF.

The chain carries TRBV27 and TRBJ2-6; D perhaps matches TRBD1 (5 bases). The length of the CDR3 is 16 residues. V was clipped by 3 bases and J by 4 bases, with 13 bases between them. Germline assignment: CDR1 MNHEY and CDR2 SMNVEV (reference sequence). The CDR3 DNA reads TGTGCCAGCAGTTTTATAGGGGCGCGAGGGGCCAACGTCCTGACTTTC. Translating gives CASSFIGARGANVLTF.

V and J are TRBV28 and TRBJ1-1; possible D gene TRBD1, 5 bases. There are 11 residues in the CDR3. The V and J ends lost 11 bases and 10 bases respectively, with 17 bases between them. Germline V CDR1 and CDR2: MDHEN, SYDVKM. The CDR3 DNA is TGTGCCGGAGGGGAGGGACTAGGAGCTTTCTTT. Translated: CAGGEGLGAFF.

The genes are TRBV6-6 and TRBJ1-1; unclear D gene. V lost 5 bases, J lost 7 bases, and 8 bases lay in between. Germline V CDR1 and CDR2: MNHNY, SVGAGI (reference sequence). The CDR3 is made up of 11 amino acids. CDR3 sequence reads: CASSPPGEAFF. DNA for the CDR3: TGTGCCAGCAGTCCGCCAGGTGAAGCTTTCTTT.

This clone was detected only once. The J gene is TRBJ2-2, the V gene TRBV20-1; 8 nucleotides line up with TRBD2. The CDR3 consists of 14 residues. V gave up 3 bases and J gave up 5 bases; unmatched junction bases: 5. Germline CDR1 and CDR2: DFQATT and SNEGSKA (reference sequence). CDR3 sequence: CSASGTRGTGELFF. CDR3 DNA sequence: TGCAGTGCTAGTGGGACTAGAGGGACCGGGGAGCTGTTTTTT.

The chain joins TRBV7-9 to TRBJ2-7; 11 bases are shared with TRBD1. The CDR3 sequence is 15 residues long. Germline-derived CDR1 and CDR2 are SEHNR and FQNEAQ (reference sequence). The junction had 7 bases not matched to a gene; V was cut back by 3 bases and J by 6 bases. CDR3 amino acids: CASSFPGQGDGEQYF. CDR3 in DNA: TGTGCCAGCAGCTTTCCGGGACAGGGGGACGGCGAGCAGTACTTC.

Comments on this clone: Other DNA sequences of this sample code for an identical CDR3. The chain carries TRBV28 and TRBJ1-1; D is unclear. Germline-derived CDR1 and CDR2 are MDHEN and SYDVKM. This CDR3 contains 11 residues. V lost 2 bases, J lost 7 bases, and 5 bases lay in between. This CDR3 is CASSLRGEAFF. The CDR3 bases are TGTGCCAGCAGTTTACGGGGTGAAGCTTTCTTT.

This clone has only one observation. This chain connects TRBV15 to TRBJ2-1; 13 bases fit TRBD2. Unmatched junction bases numbered 7, after V lost 3 bases and J lost 8 bases. This CDR3 comprises 16 residues. Germline loops: CDR1 LNHNV, CDR2 YYDKDF (reference sequence). CDR3 sequence (DNA): TGTGCCACCAGCAGGGGGCGGACTAGCGGGAGCTATGAGCAGTTCTTC. As protein: CATSRGRTSGSYEQFF.

V is TRBV6-2 or TRBV6-3 and J is TRBJ2-7; TRBD1 might be the D (5 bases). CDR1 and CDR2 (germline): MNHEY, SVGEGT. The length of the CDR3 is 15 residues. Trimming left V 5 bases short and J 7 bases short, with 21 bases between. CDR3 residues: CASSNGQINLGEQYF. The CDR3 DNA sequence: TGTGCCAGCAGTAACGGACAAATCAATCTCGGGGAGCAGTACTTC.